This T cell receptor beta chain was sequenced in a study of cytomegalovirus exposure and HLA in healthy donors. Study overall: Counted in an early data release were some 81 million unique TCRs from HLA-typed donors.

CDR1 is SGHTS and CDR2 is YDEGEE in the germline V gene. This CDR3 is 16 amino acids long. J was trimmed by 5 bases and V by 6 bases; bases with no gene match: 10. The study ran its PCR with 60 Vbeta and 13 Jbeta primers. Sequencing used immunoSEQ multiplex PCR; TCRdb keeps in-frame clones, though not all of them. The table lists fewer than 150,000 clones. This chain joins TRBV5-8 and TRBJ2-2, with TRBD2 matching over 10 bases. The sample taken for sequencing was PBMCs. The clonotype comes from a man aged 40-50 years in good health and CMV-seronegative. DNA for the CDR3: TGTGCCAGCATGACCCAGCGGGGGGGCCGGACCGGGGAGCTGTTTTTT. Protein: CASMTQRGGRTGELFF.